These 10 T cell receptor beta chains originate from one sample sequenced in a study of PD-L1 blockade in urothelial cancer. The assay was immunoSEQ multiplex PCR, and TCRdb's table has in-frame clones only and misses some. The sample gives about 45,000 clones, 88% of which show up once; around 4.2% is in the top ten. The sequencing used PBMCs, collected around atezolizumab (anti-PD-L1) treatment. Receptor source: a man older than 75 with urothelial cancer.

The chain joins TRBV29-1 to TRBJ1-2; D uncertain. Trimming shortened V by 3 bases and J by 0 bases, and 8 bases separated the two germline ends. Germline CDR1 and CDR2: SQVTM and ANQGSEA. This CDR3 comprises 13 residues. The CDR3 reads CSVEVESNYGYTF. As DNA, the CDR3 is TGCAGCGTTGAGGTAGAATCTAACTATGGCTACACCTTC.

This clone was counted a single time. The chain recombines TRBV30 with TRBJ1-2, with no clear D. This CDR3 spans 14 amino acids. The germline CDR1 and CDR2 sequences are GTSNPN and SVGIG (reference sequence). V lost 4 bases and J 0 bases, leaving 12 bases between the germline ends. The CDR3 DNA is TGTGCCTGGACCGGGTTATGGGCTAACTATGGCTACACCTTC. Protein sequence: CAWTGLWANYGYTF.

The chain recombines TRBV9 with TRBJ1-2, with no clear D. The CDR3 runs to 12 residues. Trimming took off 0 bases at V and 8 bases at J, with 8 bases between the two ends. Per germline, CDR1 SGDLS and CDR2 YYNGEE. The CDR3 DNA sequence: TGTGCCAGCAGCGTAGAATCGAGGGGCTACACCTTC. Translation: CASSVESRGYTF.

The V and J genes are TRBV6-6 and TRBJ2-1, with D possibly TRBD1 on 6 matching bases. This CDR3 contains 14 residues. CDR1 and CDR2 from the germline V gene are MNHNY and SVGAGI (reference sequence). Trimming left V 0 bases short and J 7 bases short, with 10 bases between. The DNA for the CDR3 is TGTGCCAGCAGTTACTCGAACCAGGGGAATGAGCAGTTCTTC. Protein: CASSYSNQGNEQFF.

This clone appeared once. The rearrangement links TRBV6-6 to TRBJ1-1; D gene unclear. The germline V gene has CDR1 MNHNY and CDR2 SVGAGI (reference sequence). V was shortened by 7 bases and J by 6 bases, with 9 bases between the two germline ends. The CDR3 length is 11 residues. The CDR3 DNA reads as TGTGCCAGCACCAAAACTGCTGAAGCTTTCTTT. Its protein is CASTKTAEAFF.

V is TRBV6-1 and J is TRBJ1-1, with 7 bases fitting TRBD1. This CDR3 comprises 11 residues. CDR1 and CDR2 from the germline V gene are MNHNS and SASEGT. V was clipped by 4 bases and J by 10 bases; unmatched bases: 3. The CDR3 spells CASSGDRAAFF. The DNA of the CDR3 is TGTGCCAGCAGTGGAGACAGGGCAGCTTTCTTT.

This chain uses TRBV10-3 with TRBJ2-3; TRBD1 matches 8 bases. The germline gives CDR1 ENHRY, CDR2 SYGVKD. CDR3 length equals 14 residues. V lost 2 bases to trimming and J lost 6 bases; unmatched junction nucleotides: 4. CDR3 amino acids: CAISEGQGRDTQYF. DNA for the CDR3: TGTGCCATCAGTGAGGGACAGGGCAGGGATACGCAGTATTTT.

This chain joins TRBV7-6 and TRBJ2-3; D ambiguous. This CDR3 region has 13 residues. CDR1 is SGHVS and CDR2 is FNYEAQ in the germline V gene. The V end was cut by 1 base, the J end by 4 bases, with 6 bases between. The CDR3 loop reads CASSLDPADTQYF. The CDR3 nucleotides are TGTGCCAGCAGCTTAGATCCCGCAGATACGCAGTATTTT.

CDR3 sequence reads: CASTIQGPPQHF. The CDR3 coding sequence is TGTGCCAGTACCATACAGGGGCCGCCCCAGCATTTT. V gene TRBV19 combines with J gene TRBJ1-5; 7 positions agree with TRBD1. The CDR3 spans 12 residues. Germline CDR1 and CDR2: LNHDA and SQIVND (reference sequence). V shed 7 bases and J 9 bases; nucleotides not matched to a gene: 6. The complete variable domain, with remaining parts taken from reference TRBV19 and TRBJ1-5, reads DGGITQSPKYLFRKEGQNVTLSCEQNLNHDAMYWYRQDPGQGLRLIYYSQIVNDFQKGDIAEGYSVSREKKESFPLTVTSAQKNPTAFYLCASTIQGPPQHFGDGTRLSIL.

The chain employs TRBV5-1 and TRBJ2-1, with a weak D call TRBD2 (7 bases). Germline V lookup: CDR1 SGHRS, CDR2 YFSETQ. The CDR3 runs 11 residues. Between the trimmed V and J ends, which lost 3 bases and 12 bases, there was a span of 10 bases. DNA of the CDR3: TGCGCCAGCAGCTGGGGAGGGGGGCAGTTCTTC. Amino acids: CASSWGGGQFF.